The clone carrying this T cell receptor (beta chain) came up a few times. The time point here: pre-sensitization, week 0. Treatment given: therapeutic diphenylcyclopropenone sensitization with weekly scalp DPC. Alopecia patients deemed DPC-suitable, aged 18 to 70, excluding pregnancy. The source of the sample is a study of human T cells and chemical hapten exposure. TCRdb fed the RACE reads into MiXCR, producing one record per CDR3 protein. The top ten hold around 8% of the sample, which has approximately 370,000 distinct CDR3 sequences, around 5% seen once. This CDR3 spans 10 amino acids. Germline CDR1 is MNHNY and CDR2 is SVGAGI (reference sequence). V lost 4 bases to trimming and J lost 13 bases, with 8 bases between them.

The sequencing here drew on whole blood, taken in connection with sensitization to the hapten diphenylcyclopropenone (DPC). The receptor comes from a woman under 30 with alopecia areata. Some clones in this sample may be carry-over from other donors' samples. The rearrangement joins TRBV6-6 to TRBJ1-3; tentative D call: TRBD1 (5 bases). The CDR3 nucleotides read TGTGCCAGCAGTTCAGGGACGATATATTTT. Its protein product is CASSSGTIYF.